This T cell receptor (beta chain) was recovered during a study of T cells in Graves' hyperthyroidism and ophthalmopathy. What was amplified from RNA transcripts were TCR beta CDR3 regions. A set of HTBI primers served as the primers for a first-round RT-PCR of the TCR CDR3. TCRdb re-called the multiplex PCR reads through MiXCR, storing one row per CDR3 protein. This table holds under 700,000 distinct CDR3 sequences, 46% found once. This clonotype has more than one count but fewer than ten. Uncontrolled infection, other autoimmune disease, pregnancy or lactation disqualified patients from enrolment. The CDR3 contains 15 residues. Trimming left V 0 bases short and J 4 bases short, with 13 bases between. Germline V CDR1 and CDR2: SGDLS, YYNGEE.

The source of this sequence is a woman younger than 30 with Graves' hyperthyroidism. Sequenced input: peripheral blood or thyroid tissue (not recorded which). The chain combines TRBV9 with TRBJ1-2; D remains unclear. The CDR3 sequence: CASSVDSRDTYGYTF. The CDR3 nucleotides read TGTGCCAGCAGCGTAGACAGCCGCGATACCTATGGCTACACCTTC.